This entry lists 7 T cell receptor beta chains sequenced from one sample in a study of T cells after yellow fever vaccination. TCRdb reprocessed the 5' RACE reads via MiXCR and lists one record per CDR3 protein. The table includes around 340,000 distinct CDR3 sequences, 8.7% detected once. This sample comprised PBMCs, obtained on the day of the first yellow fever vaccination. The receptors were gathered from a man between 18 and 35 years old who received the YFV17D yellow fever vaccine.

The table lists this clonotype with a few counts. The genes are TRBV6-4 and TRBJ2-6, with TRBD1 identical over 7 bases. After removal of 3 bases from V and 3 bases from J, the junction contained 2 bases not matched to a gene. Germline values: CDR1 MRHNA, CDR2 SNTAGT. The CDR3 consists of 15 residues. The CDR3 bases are TGTGCCAGCAGTGAGCACAGGGGTGGGGCCAACGTCCTGACTTTC. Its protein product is CASSEHRGGANVLTF.

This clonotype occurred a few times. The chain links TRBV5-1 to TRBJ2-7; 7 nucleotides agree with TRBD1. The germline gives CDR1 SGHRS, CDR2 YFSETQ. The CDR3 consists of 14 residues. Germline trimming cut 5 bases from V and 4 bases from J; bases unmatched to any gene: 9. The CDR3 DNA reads TGCGCCAGCAGTCCTCAACCCAGGGGGTACGAGCAGTACTTC. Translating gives CASSPQPRGYEQYF. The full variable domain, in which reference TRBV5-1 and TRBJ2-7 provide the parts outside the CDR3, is KAGVTQTPRYLIKTRGQQVTLSCSPISGHRSVSWYQQTPGQGLQFLFEYFSETQRNKGNFPGRFSGRQFSNSRSEMNVSTLELGDSALYLCASSPQPRGYEQYFGPGTRLTVT.

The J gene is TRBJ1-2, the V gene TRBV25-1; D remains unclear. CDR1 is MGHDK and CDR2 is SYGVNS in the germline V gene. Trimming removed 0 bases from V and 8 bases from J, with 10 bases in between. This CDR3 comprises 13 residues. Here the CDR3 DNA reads TGTGCCAGCAGTGAATACTCTAAGGGAGGCTACACCTTC. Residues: CASSEYSKGGYTF.

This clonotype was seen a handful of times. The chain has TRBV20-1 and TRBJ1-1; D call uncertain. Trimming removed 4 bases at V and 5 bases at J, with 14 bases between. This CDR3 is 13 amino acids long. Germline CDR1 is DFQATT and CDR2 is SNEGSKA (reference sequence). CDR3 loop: CSATGLRVTEAFF. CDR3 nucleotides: TGCAGTGCTACGGGCTTGAGGGTGACTGAAGCTTTCTTT.

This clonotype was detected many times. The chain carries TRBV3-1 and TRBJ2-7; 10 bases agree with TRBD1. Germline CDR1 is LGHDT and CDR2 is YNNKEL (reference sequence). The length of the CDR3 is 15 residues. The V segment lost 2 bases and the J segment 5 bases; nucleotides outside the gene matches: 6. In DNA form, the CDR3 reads TGTGCCAGCAGCCAACCGACAGGGGGCCGGAACGAGCAGTACTTC. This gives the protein CASSQPTGGRNEQYF.

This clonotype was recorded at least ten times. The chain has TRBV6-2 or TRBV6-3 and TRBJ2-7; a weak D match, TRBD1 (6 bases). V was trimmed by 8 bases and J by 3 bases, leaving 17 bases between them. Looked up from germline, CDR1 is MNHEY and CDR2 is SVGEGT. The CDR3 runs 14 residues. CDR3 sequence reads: CASSRTVEFYEQYV. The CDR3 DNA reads TGTGCCAGCTCCCGGACAGTAGAATTCTACGAGCAGTACGTC.

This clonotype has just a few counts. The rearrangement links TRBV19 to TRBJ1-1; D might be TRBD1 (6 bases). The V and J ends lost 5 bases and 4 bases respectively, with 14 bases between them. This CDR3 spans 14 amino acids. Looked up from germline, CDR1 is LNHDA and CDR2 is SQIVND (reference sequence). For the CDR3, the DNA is TGTGCCAGTAGTTCCCCGGGGGCGCCCACTGAAGCTTTCTTT. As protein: CASSSPGAPTEAFF. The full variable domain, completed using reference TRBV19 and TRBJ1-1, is DGGITQSPKYLFRKEGQNVTLSCEQNLNHDAMYWYRQDPGQGLRLIYYSQIVNDFQKGDIAEGYSVSREKKESFPLTVTSAQKNPTAFYLCASSSPGAPTEAFFGQGTRLTVV.